This TCR beta chain stems from a study of blood T cell repertoires in COVID-19. The CDR3 consists of 17 residues. V gave up 0 bases and J gave up 4 bases; unmatched junction bases: 10. The germline V gene encodes CDR1 SEHNR and CDR2 FQNEAQ (reference sequence). Per the authors' pipeline: Reference gene primers were amplified, and this amplification served to estimate nucleated cell counts. Assay used: immunoSEQ multiplex PCR; TCRdb lists only in-frame clones, some missing. Clone size and V and J calls were adopted from that table, with D and trimming inferred from the DNA. The top ten clones hold roughly 4.7% of a sample with about 200,000 clones, about 88% of them seen once.

This sequence joins TRBV7-9 and TRBJ2-5; 8 bases match TRBD2. The sequenced material came from peripheral blood. The sequence came from a human donor in a cohort sampled during active COVID-19. The CDR3 coding sequence is TGTGCCAGCAGCTTAGCGCCTGCGGGAGGTAGTGGAGAGACCCAGTACTTC. Its translation: CASSLAPAGGSGETQYF.